One and the same sample provided the 4 T cell receptor beta chains below, sequenced in a study of blood T cell repertoires in COVID-19. The repertoire was sequenced with immunoSEQ multiplex PCR; TCRdb's copy has only in-frame clones and lacks some. The sample records some 230,000 clones, around 86% being singletons. The sequenced material came from peripheral blood. The source is a woman between 50 and 59 years old with COVID-19, enrolled during active disease.

The rearrangement joins TRBV2 to TRBJ2-3; TRBD2 aligns across 9 bases. The germline CDR1 and CDR2 sequences are SNHLY and FYNNEI. The CDR3 has 20 amino acids. V was clipped by 2 bases and J by 7 bases; unmatched bases: 22. The CDR3, as DNA: TGTGCCAGCAGTGAAAGGACTTGGGCGGGGGGGCTCGAAATCATGAATACGCAGTATTTT. This translates into CASSERTWAGGLEIMNTQYF.

The chain joins TRBV21-1 to TRBJ1-3; the table's D call, TRBD1, has no DNA check behind it. TRBV21-1 is deemed a pseudogene. The CDR3 is 17 residues long. The DNA of the CDR3 is TGTGCCACCCCTCAAGGGGACATCCCCTACTCTGGAAACACCATATATTTT. The encoded protein is CATPQGDIPYSGNTIYF.

CDR3 loop: CATSGGGTDTQYF. The CDR3 DNA follows: TGTGCCACCTCGGGGGGGGGCACAGATACGCAGTATTTT. V is TRBV6-5 and J is TRBJ2-3, with 8 bases fitting TRBD2. CDR3 length: 13 amino acids. The junction had 4 bases not matched to a gene; V was cut back by 10 bases and J by 1 base. Germline V gives CDR1 MNHEY, CDR2 SVGAGI.

The V call is TRBV2, the J call TRBJ2-2, with 8 bases lining up with TRBD2. Germline V CDR1 and CDR2: SNHLY, FYNNEI. This CDR3 contains 14 residues. The ends lost 7 bases at V and 4 bases at J; junction bases unmatched: 5. DNA of the CDR3: TGTGCCAGCACGGGCGGGGGGCCCACCGGGGAGCTGTTTTTT. This sequence encodes CASTGGGPTGELFF.